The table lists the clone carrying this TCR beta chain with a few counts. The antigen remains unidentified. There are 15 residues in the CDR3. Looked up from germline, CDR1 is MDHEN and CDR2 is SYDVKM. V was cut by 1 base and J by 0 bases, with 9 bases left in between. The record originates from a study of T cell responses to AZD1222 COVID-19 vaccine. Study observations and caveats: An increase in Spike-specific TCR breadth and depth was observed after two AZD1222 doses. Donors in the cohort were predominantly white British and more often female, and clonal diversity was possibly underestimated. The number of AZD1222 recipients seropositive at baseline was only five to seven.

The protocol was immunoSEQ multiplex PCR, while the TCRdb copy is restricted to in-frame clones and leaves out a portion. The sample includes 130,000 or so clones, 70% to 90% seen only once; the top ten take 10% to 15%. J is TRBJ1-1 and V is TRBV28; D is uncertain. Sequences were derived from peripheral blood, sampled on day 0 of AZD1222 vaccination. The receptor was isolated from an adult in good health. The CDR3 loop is CASSLFGVLNTEAFF. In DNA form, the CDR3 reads TGTGCCAGCAGTTTATTTGGGGTATTGAACACTGAAGCTTTCTTT.